The sequence of this T cell receptor (beta chain) was determined in a study of OX40 agonist ivuxolimab in advanced cancers. Produced via immunoSEQ multiplex PCR; TCRdb's table is partial and in-frame only. The sample has roughly 79,000 clones, about 90% seen once. This clone was seen only once. The specimen was CD4+ or CD8+ T cells sorted from blood, collected in a trial of the OX40 agonist ivuxolimab. This TCR was recovered from an adult with an advanced solid tumor such as melanoma, head and neck, liver or kidney cancer.

CDR3 sequence reads: CASSSGQGYGYTF. CDR3 nucleotides: TGTGCCAGCAGTTCGGGACAGGGCTATGGCTACACCTTC. This rearrangement joins TRBV28 to TRBJ1-2; 9 nucleotides align to TRBD1. Germline CDR1 reads MDHEN; CDR2 reads SYDVKM. V lost 4 bases and J lost 4; bases outside the gene matches: 1. The CDR3 loop spans 13 amino acids.